This T cell receptor (beta chain) emerged from a study of pediatric ulcerative colitis. V was clipped by 5 bases and J by 3 bases, with 14 bases between them. CDR1 is SGHVS and CDR2 is FQNEAQ in the germline V gene. This CDR3 spans 14 amino acids. About this clone itself: The antigen is unknown.

One to two pinch biopsies were taken from the rectum during colonoscopy. Broader study findings: All ulcerative colitis patients, but no controls, carried two rectal clonotypes.

Sequenced by immunoSEQ multiplex PCR; TCRdb stores in-frame clones only, minus some. The table records over 30,000 clones, around 80% of them present only once. This TCR derives from a boy between 5 and 17 years old with mild ulcerative colitis. This chain joins TRBV7-8 and TRBJ2-7, with D possibly matching TRBD1 (6 bases). Material: gut tissue. As DNA, the CDR3 is TGTGCCAGCAGCCTTCGACAGGCCTTCTACGAGCAGTACTTC. Translating it yields CASSLRQAFYEQYF. Using reference TRBV7-8 and TRBJ2-7 for the parts outside the CDR3, the full variable domain is GAGVSQSPRYKVAKRGQDVALRCDPISGHVSLFWYQQALGQGPEFLTYFQNEAQLDKSGLPSDRFFAERPEGSVSTLKIQRTQQEDSAVYLCASSLRQAFYEQYFGPGTRLTVT.